The 9 T cell receptor beta chains reported below all come from one sample, sequenced in a study of blood T cell repertoires in COVID-19. TCRdb's table, derived via immunoSEQ multiplex PCR, lists solely in-frame clones and lacks some. The table has some 150,000 clones, over 75% seen once. The sequenced sample was peripheral blood. The receptors come from a woman between 40 and 55 years old with acute or convalescent COVID-19.

The gene calls are TRBV5-1 and TRBJ2-5; D is possibly TRBD2 (5 bases). The CDR3 is 16 amino acids. CDR1 is SGHRS, CDR2 YFSETQ, per germline. The V end lost 0 bases, the J end lost 5 bases, and 17 bases lay between the germline ends. This chain's CDR3 is CASSLDQSGGGETQYF. The CDR3 nucleotides are TGCGCCAGCAGCTTGGACCAGAGCGGCGGCGGGGAGACCCAGTACTTC.

The chain combines TRBV30 with TRBJ2-1; no firm D call. The V gene's germline CDR1 is GTSNPN and CDR2 SVGIG (reference sequence). Trimming removed 2 bases from V and 6 bases from J, with 11 bases in between. The CDR3 has 13 amino acids. The CDR3 DNA reads as TGTGCCTGGAGTCTCCTAGGAGTCAATGAGCAGTTCTTC. Translating gives CAWSLLGVNEQFF.

The rearrangement uses TRBV6-5 and TRBJ1-5; D remains unclear. This CDR3 has 14 residues. Germline V CDR1 and CDR2: MNHEY, SVGAGI. V shed 6 bases and J shed 6 bases, with 15 bases lying between them. The CDR3 sequence: CASRETGSGQPQHF. CDR3 bases: TGTGCCAGCAGGGAGACGGGATCGGGTCAGCCCCAGCATTTT.

The table lists this clone with a count of one. J is TRBJ2-7 and V is TRBV20-1; D possibly corresponds to TRBD2 (6 bases). The V and J ends lost 6 bases and 4 bases respectively, with 10 bases between them. Per germline, CDR1 DFQATT and CDR2 SNEGSKA (reference sequence). This CDR3 comprises 11 residues. Written as DNA, the CDR3 is TGCAGTGCCAATAGCGGTTACGAGCAGTACTTC. The encoded protein is CSANSGYEQYF.

V gene TRBV6-1 combines with J gene TRBJ2-1, with 9 bases aligning to TRBD1. Germline loops: CDR1 MNHNS, CDR2 SASEGT. With 3 bases clipped from V and 3 bases from J, the junction kept 6 bases outside the gene matches. This CDR3 is built from 16 residues. Here the CDR3 DNA reads TGTGCCAGCAGTGAGCAGAAGGGACAGGGCTACAATGAGCAGTTCTTC. Protein: CASSEQKGQGYNEQFF.

The chain uses TRBV9 and TRBJ2-1, with D possibly TRBD2 on 7 matching bases. V dropped 3 bases and J dropped 1 base, with 11 bases sitting between them. CDR1 is SGDLS, CDR2 YYNGEE, per germline. CDR3 length: 15 residues. CDR3 bases: TGTGCCAGCAGCGAAGGGGGGGGATCCTACAATGAGCAGTTCTTC. This gives the protein CASSEGGGSYNEQFF.

In its sample, this clone was seen once. This chain joins TRBV30 and TRBJ2-7; 11 nucleotides agree with TRBD1. Germline V gene lookup returns CDR1 GTSNPN and CDR2 SVGIG (reference sequence). The CDR3 loop spans 14 amino acids. Trimming cost V 3 bases and J 3 bases; bases outside gene matches: 4. The CDR3 protein is CAWRMGTGGYEQYF. DNA for the CDR3: TGTGCCTGGAGGATGGGGACAGGGGGCTACGAGCAGTACTTC.

V usage is TRBV18 and J usage is TRBJ2-7, with D perhaps TRBD2 (6 bases). The V end was cut by 5 bases, the J end by 0 bases, with 14 bases between. Germline CDR1 reads KGHSH; CDR2 reads LQKENI. The CDR3 runs 15 residues. In nucleotides, the CDR3 is TGTGCCAGCTCAGGCAGCGGGCCCAGCTCCTACGAGCAGTACTTC. Protein: CASSGSGPSSYEQYF.

The V call is TRBV19, the J call TRBJ1-1; 7 bases fit TRBD1. The CDR3 loop spans 16 amino acids. The V segment lost 10 bases and the J segment 0 bases; nucleotides outside the gene matches: 14. Germline CDR1 LNHDA, CDR2 SQIVND (reference sequence). The CDR3: CATSQLKGTVNTEAFF. The CDR3 DNA follows: TGTGCCACCTCACAGCTGAAGGGGACAGTGAACACTGAAGCTTTCTTT.